This TCR beta chain was obtained from a study of cytomegalovirus exposure and HLA in healthy donors. Study information: There were about 86 million unique TCRs (from HLA-typed donors) in an early data release. Study results and limitations: Follow-up analysis seemed to connect common viral pathogens with several of the most significant clusters identified. Upon later analysis, TCR association rates were observed to vary by HLA locus, being highest for DRB1 and lowest for HLA-C.

Use of 60 Vbeta and 13 Jbeta primers characterized the PCR. In the authors' methods: Unique TCR beta chains numbered approximately 80 million in a later analysis, with approximately 10 million shared. Generated by immunoSEQ multiplex PCR, the TCRdb table keeps only in-frame clones and is missing some. V and J calls and clone size are those listed in that table; D and trimming were worked out from the DNA. The data hold 150,000 to 180,000 clones, with approximately 74% observed a single time. CDR1 is SGHRS, CDR2 YFSETQ, per germline. The V gene end was trimmed by 4 bases and the J gene end by 4 bases; junction bases not matched to a gene: 7. The CDR3 has 15 amino acids. This clone was picked up a small number of times. The antigen is not known.

Sequencing used PBMCs. The receptor comes from a man aged 30 to 39 in good health and CMV-seronegative. V gene TRBV5-1 combines with J gene TRBJ2-2; TRBD1 matches 7 bases. The CDR3 loop reads CASSRDRVATGELFF. The CDR3 nucleotides are TGCGCCAGCAGCCGTGACAGGGTTGCCACCGGGGAGCTGTTTTTT.